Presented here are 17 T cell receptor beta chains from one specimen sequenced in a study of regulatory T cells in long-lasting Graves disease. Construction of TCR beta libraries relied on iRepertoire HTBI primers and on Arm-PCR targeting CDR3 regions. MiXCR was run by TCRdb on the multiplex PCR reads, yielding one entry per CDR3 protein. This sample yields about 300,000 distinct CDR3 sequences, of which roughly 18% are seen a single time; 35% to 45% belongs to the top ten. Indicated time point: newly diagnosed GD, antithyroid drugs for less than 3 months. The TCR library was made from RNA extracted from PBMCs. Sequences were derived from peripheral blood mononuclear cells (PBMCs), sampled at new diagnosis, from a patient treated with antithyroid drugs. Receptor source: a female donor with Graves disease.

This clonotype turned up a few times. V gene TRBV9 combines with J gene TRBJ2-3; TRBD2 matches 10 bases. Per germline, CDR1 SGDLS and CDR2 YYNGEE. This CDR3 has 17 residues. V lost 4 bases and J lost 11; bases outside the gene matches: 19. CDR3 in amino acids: CASSPPSSGSPLGGQYF. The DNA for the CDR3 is TGTGCCAGCAGCCCCCCCTCTAGCGGGAGTCCCTTGGGGGGGCAGTATTTT.

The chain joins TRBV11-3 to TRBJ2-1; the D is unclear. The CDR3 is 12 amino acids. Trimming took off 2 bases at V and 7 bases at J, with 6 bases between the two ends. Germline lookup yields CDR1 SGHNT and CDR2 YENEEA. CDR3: CASSLSENEQFF. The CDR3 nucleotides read TGTGCCAGCAGCTTAAGTGAGAATGAGCAGTTCTTC.

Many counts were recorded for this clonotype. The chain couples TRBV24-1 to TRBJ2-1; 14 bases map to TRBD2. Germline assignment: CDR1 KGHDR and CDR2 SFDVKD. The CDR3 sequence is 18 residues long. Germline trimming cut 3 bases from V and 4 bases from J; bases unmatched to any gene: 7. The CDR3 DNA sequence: TGTGCCACCAGTGATAATACGGGACTAGCGGGAGTATACAATGAGCAGTTCTTC. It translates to CATSDNTGLAGVYNEQFF.

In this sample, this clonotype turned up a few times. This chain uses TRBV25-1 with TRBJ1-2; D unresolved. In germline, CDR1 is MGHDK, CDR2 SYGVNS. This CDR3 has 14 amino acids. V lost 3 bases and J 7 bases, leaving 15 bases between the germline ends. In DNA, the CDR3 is TGTGCCAGCAGTGACCCCGGGATAAGCGCTGGCTACACCTTC. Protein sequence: CASSDPGISAGYTF.

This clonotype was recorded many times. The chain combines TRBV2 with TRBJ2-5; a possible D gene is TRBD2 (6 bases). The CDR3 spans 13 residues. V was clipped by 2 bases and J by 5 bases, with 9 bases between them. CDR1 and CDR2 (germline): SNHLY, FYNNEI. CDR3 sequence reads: CASSELGGETQYF. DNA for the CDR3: TGTGCCAGCAGTGAATTGGGAGGCGAGACCCAGTACTTC. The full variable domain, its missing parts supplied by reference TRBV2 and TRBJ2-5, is EPEVTQTPSHQVTQMGQEVILRCVPISNHLYFYWYRQILGQKVEFLVSFYNNEISEKSEIFDDQFSVERPDGSNFTLKIRSTKLEDSAMYFCASSELGGETQYFGPGTRLLVL.

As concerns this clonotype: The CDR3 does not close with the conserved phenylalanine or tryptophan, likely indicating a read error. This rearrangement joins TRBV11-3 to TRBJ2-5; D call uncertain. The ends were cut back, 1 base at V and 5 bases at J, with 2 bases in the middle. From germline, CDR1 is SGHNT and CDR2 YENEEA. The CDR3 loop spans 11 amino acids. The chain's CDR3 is CASSLGETQYL. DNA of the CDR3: TGTGCCAGCAGCTTAGGCGAGACCCAGTACCTC.

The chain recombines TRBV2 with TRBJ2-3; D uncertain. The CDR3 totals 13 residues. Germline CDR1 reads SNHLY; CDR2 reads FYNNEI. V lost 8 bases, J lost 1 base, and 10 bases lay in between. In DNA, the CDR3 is TGTGCCAGCGGGTTACTTCGCACAGATACGCAGTATTTT. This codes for CASGLLRTDTQYF.

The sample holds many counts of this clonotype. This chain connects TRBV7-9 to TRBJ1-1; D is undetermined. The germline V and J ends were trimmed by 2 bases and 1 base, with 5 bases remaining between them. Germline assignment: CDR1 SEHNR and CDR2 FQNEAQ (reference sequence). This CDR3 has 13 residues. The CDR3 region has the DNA TGTGCCAGCAGCTTATATGCGAACACTGAAGCTTTCTTT. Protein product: CASSLYANTEAFF.

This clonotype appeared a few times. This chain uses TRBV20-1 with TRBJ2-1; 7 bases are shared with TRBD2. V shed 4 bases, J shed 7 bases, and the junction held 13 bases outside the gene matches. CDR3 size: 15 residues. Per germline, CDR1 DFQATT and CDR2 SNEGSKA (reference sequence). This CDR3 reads CSATPPERGRNEQFF. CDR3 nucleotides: TGCAGTGCTACCCCTCCAGAGCGGGGAAGGAATGAGCAGTTCTTC.

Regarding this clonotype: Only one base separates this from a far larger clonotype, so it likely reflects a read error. The CDR3 is CASSLQTGGFGEHYF. DNA of the CDR3: TGTGCCAGCAGCTTACAGACAGGGGGATTTGGCGAGCACTACTTC. The J gene is TRBJ2-7, the V gene TRBV5-1, with 9 bases lining up with TRBD1. Germline V gene data show CDR1 as SGHRS and CDR2 as YFSETQ. The CDR3 contains 15 residues.

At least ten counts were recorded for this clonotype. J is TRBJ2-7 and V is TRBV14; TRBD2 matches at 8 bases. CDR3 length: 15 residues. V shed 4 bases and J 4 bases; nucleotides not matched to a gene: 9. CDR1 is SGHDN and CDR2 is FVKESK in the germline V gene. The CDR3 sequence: CASSPTLAGRYEQYF. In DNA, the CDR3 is TGTGCCAGCAGCCCTACATTAGCGGGAAGGTACGAGCAGTACTTC.

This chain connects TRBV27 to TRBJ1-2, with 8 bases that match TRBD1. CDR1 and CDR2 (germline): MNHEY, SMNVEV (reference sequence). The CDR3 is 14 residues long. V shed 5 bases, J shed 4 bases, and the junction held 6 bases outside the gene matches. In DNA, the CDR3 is TGTGCCAGCAGTCCGGACAGGGCCGTCTATGGCTACACCTTC. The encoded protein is CASSPDRAVYGYTF.

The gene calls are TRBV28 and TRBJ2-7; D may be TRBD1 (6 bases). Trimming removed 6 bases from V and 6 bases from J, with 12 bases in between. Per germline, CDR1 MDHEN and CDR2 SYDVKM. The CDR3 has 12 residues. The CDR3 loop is CASSADRSEQYF. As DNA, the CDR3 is TGTGCCAGCAGCGCCGACAGGAGCGAGCAGTACTTC.

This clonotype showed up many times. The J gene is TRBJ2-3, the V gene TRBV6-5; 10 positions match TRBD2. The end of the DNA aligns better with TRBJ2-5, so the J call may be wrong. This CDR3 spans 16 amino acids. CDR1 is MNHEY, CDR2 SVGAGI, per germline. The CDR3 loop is CASSYSRSSGRKAQYF. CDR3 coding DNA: TGTGCCAGCAGTTACTCGAGGTCTAGCGGGAGAAAGGCCCAGTACTTC.

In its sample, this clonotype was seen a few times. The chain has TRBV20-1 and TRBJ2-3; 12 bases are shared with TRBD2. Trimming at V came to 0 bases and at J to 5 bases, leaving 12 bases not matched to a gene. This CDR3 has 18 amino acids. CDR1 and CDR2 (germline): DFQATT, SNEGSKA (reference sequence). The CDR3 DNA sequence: TGCAGTGCTAGAGATCCGTCGACTAGCGGGAGTTATGGAGATACGCAGTATTTT. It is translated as CSARDPSTSGSYGDTQYF.

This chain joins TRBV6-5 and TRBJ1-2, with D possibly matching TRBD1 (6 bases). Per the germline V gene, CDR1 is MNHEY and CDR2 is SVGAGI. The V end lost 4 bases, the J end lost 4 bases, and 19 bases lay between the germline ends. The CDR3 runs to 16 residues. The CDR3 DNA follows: TGTGCCAGCAGTTTGGGAGGGGGGGCAGGAAGCTATGGCTACACCTTC. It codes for CASSLGGGAGSYGYTF.

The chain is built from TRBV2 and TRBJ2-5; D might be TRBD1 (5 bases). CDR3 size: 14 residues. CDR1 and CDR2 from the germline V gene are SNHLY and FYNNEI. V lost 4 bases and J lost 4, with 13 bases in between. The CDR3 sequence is CASSGQGGIETQYF. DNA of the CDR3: TGTGCCAGCAGTGGGCAGGGTGGTATAGAGACCCAGTACTTC.